A single sample is the source of the 9 T cell receptor beta chains below, sequenced in a study of Ad26.COV2.S vaccination and SARS-CoV-2 variants. Noted treatment: roughly 19 received Ad26.COV2.S at low or high dose, single or two shots; 5 received placebo; per-sample allocation not given. Collection of the samples took place on day 63 after the first injection of vaccine or placebo. Using immunoSEQ multiplex PCR, the repertoire was profiled, and TCRdb retains in-frame clones only, with some absent. The sample yields 440,000 or so clones, around 90% seen once. Material: peripheral blood, obtained in a trial of Ad26.COV2.S vaccine versus placebo. The receptors here all came from a person aged 18-65 years who received the Ad26.COV2.S COVID-19 vaccine or a placebo.

The chain recombines TRBV28 with TRBJ1-5; TRBD1 matches 7 bases. V trimming: 1 base; J trimming: 2 bases; junction bases outside the gene matches: 5. The CDR3 has 16 residues. Germline-derived CDR1 and CDR2 are MDHEN and SYDVKM. The CDR3 bases are TGTGCCAGCAGTTTATTACAGGGGAATGGCAATCAGCCCCAGCATTTT. It translates to CASSLLQGNGNQPQHF.

V and J are TRBV5-6 and TRBJ1-5; D gene unclear. CDR3 length: 12 amino acids. With 0 bases removed from V and 8 bases from J, the gap between germline ends came to 6 bases. Looked up from germline, CDR1 is SGHDT and CDR2 is YYEEEE. CDR3 protein: CASSLGLEPQHF. CDR3 bases: TGTGCCAGCAGCTTGGGCTTAGAGCCCCAGCATTTT.

The gene calls are TRBV27 and TRBJ1-6; D uncertain. The CDR3 loop spans 13 amino acids. The V and J ends lost 0 bases and 3 bases respectively, with 0 bases between them. Germline CDR1 MNHEY, CDR2 SMNVEV (reference sequence). The DNA for the CDR3 is TGTGCCAGCAGTTTATCCTATAATTCACCCCTCCACTTT. This codes for CASSLSYNSPLHF.

The chain joins TRBV21-1 to TRBJ2-5; whether TRBD1, the table's D call, matches the DNA was not checked. TRBV21-1 is given as a pseudogene. The CDR3 has 15 amino acids. The CDR3 here is CASSNRRGIKETQYF. The CDR3 coding sequence is TGTGCCAGCAGCAACCGAAGGGGAATTAAGGAGACCCAGTACTTC.

The chain uses TRBV28 and TRBJ2-7, with 9 bases identical to TRBD1. Germline V gene sequence: CDR1 MDHEN, CDR2 SYDVKM. The junction had 5 bases not matched to a gene; V was cut back by 2 bases and J by 6 bases. There are 14 residues in the CDR3. CDR3: CASSLGQGRREQYF. As DNA, the CDR3 is TGTGCCAGCAGTTTAGGACAGGGGAGGCGCGAGCAGTACTTC. The variable domain in full, with the rest retrieved from reference TRBV28 and TRBJ2-7, is DVKVTQSSRYLVKRTGEKVFLECVQDMDHENMFWYRQDPGLGLRLIYFSYDVKMKEKGDIPEGYSVSREKKERFSLILESASTNQTSMYLCASSLGQGRREQYFGPGTRLTVT.

This chain joins TRBV28 and TRBJ2-7, with D tentatively TRBD2 (6 bases). The CDR3 totals 15 residues. Trimming stripped 7 bases from V and 2 bases from J, with 18 bases between. Germline V gene lookup returns CDR1 MDHEN and CDR2 SYDVKM. The CDR3 coding sequence is TGTGCCAGCATCCCCGGAGGGGAGTTAACCTACGAGCAGTACTTC. This encodes CASIPGGELTYEQYF.

V gene TRBV10-3 combines with J gene TRBJ1-2, with D perhaps TRBD1 (6 bases). V was trimmed by 6 bases and J by 5 bases, leaving 13 bases between them. Per germline, CDR1 ENHRY and CDR2 SYGVKD. The CDR3 extends over 13 amino acids. CDR3 sequence: CAIRGGGSYGYTF. As DNA, the CDR3 is TGTGCCATCAGAGGGGGGGGGAGTTATGGCTACACCTTC.

V is TRBV28 and J is TRBJ1-1, with D possibly matching TRBD1 (6 bases). Deletions cut 6 bases from V and 1 base from J, with 12 bases between. The CDR3 sequence is 14 residues long. Germline CDR1 MDHEN, CDR2 SYDVKM. The CDR3 sequence: CASRTGQQNTEAFF. The CDR3, as DNA: TGTGCCAGCAGGACCGGACAGCAGAACACTGAAGCTTTCTTT.

The V gene is TRBV27, the J gene TRBJ1-3; the D gene is possibly TRBD1 (5 bases). V dropped 3 bases and J dropped 0 bases, with 6 bases sitting between them. The V gene's germline CDR1 is MNHEY and CDR2 SMNVEV (reference sequence). This CDR3 has 14 amino acids. Here the CDR3 reads CASSLRGSGNTIYF. Here the CDR3 DNA reads TGTGCCAGCAGTTTGAGGGGCTCTGGAAACACCATATATTTT.